The 14 T cell receptor beta chains given below trace back to one sample, sequenced in a study of blood T cell repertoires in COVID-19. Assay used: immunoSEQ multiplex PCR; TCRdb lists only in-frame clones, some missing. The sample records about 300,000 clones, less than 90% being singletons. Source material: peripheral blood. These receptors all come from a human donor in a cohort sampled during active COVID-19.

The chain carries TRBV10-3 and TRBJ1-2; a weak D match, TRBD1 (6 bases). CDR1 and CDR2 (germline): ENHRY, SYGVKD. The V end was cut by 5 bases, the J end by 5 bases, with 9 bases between. The CDR3 length is 12 residues. The CDR3 DNA follows: TGTGCCATCAGTCCACAGGGATATGGCTACACCTTC. Residues: CAISPQGYGYTF.

This clone was picked up one time. V is TRBV1 and J is TRBJ1-1; TRBD1, the D gene given by the table, was not confirmed from the DNA. TRBV1 has pseudogene status. CDR3 length: 14 amino acids. CDR3 bases: TGCACCAGCAGCTTCTGGACAGGCGGCACTGAAGCTTTCTTT. This codes for CTSSFWTGGTEAFF.

The sample holds one count of this clone. V gene TRBV4-1 combines with J gene TRBJ1-4, with 8 bases fitting TRBD1. Germline V gives CDR1 MGHRA, CDR2 YSYEKL. The junction had 6 bases not matched to a gene; V was cut back by 7 bases and J by 5 bases. The CDR3 has 14 amino acids. This CDR3 reads CASTLRDRNEKLFF. Here the CDR3 DNA reads TGCGCCAGCACCCTCAGGGACAGGAATGAAAAACTGTTTTTT.

This chain joins TRBV19 and TRBJ2-3; 13 bases match TRBD2. CDR1 is LNHDA and CDR2 is SQIVND in the germline V gene (reference sequence). This CDR3 spans 15 amino acids. The junction had 6 bases not matched to a gene; V was cut back by 5 bases and J by 7 bases. CDR3 coding DNA: TGTGCCAGTAGTTTGACTAGCGGGAGGACGAATACGCAGTATTTT. Translated: CASSLTSGRTNTQYF. Full variable domain (outside the CDR3, taken from reference TRBV19 and TRBJ2-3): DGGITQSPKYLFRKEGQNVTLSCEQNLNHDAMYWYRQDPGQGLRLIYYSQIVNDFQKGDIAEGYSVSREKKESFPLTVTSAQKNPTAFYLCASSLTSGRTNTQYFGPGTRLTVL.

The genes are TRBV11-1 and TRBJ2-1; 10 positions agree with TRBD2. There are 16 residues in the CDR3. Germline CDR1 is SGHAT and CDR2 is FQDESV (reference sequence). The trim removed 5 bases at V and 4 bases at J, leaving 8 bases unmatched. In nucleotides, the CDR3 is TGTGCCAGCAGCCCTCGGAGCGGGAGGGGATACAATGAGCAGTTCTTC. Translation: CASSPRSGRGYNEQFF.

In this sample, this clone turned up once. The V and J genes are TRBV15 and TRBJ1-6; no firm D call. V was clipped by 5 bases and J by 6 bases, with 11 bases between them. This CDR3 has 14 amino acids. Germline V gene sequence: CDR1 LNHNV, CDR2 YYDKDF (reference sequence). The CDR3 loop reads CATSLREPNSPLHF. DNA of the CDR3: TGTGCCACCAGCCTCCGGGAACCTAATTCACCCCTCCACTTT. Full variable domain (rest looked up from reference TRBV15 and TRBJ1-6): DAMVIQNPRYQVTQFGKPVTLSCSQTLNHNVMYWYQQKSSQAPKLLFHYYDKDFNNEADTPDNFQSRRPNTSFCFLDIRSPGLGDTAMYLCATSLREPNSPLHFGNGTRLTVT.

In this sample, this clone turned up a few times. This chain connects TRBV7-9 to TRBJ1-1, with D perhaps matching TRBD1 (5 bases). The germline V and J ends were trimmed by 5 bases and 3 bases, with 13 bases remaining between them. This CDR3 is 14 amino acids long. Per germline, CDR1 SEHNR and CDR2 FQNEAQ (reference sequence). The CDR3 spells CASSRRETDTEAFF. The DNA of the CDR3 is TGTGCCAGCAGCCGCAGGGAAACGGACACTGAAGCTTTCTTT.

The rearrangement uses TRBV9 and TRBJ2-5, with D possibly being TRBD1 (5 bases). This CDR3 spans 14 amino acids. Per the germline V gene, CDR1 is SGDLS and CDR2 is YYNGEE. The V end was cut by 4 bases, the J end by 5 bases, with 15 bases between. Written as DNA, the CDR3 is TGTGCCAGCAGCCAGGGAAACGCGGAGGAGACCCAGTACTTC. Translation: CASSQGNAEETQYF.

The chain combines TRBV29-1 with TRBJ1-5; possibly TRBD1 for D (6 bases). Trimming removed 4 bases at V and 3 bases at J, with 10 bases between. The CDR3 length is 13 residues. Germline V gene lookup returns CDR1 SQVTM and CDR2 ANQGSEA. The chain's CDR3 is CSVVDRNNQPQHF. DNA for the CDR3: TGCAGCGTTGTGGACAGAAACAATCAGCCCCAGCATTTT.

The V and J genes are TRBV5-3 and TRBJ1-2; D is unclear. TRBV5-3 is labeled an ORF, and its function is uncertain. This CDR3 spans 19 amino acids. The ends were cut back, 1 base at V and 3 bases at J, with 25 bases in the middle. CDR3 protein: CARSLNRMISPVSHYGYTF. In nucleotides, the CDR3 is TGTGCCAGAAGCTTGAATAGAATGATATCTCCGGTCTCTCACTATGGCTACACCTTC.

This chain connects TRBV5-4 to TRBJ2-3, with TRBD1 identical over 7 bases. Germline-derived CDR1 and CDR2 are SGHNT and YYREEE (reference sequence). J was trimmed by 2 bases and V by 5 bases; bases with no gene match: 11. This CDR3 comprises 16 residues. The CDR3 loop reads CASRGGASRTTDTQYF. DNA for the CDR3: TGTGCCAGCAGAGGGGGCGCTTCTCGCACCACAGATACGCAGTATTTT.

The V call is TRBV2, the J call TRBJ2-7; D might be TRBD2 (5 bases). Germline V CDR1 and CDR2: SNHLY, FYNNEI. V was shortened by 3 bases and J by 5 bases, with 17 bases between the two germline ends. This CDR3 is 15 amino acids long. CDR3 loop: CASSDLAGGSDEQYF. CDR3 nucleotide sequence: TGTGCCAGCAGTGACCTCGCAGGAGGCTCAGACGAGCAGTACTTC.

CDR3 loop: CATRGTSGNEQFF. The CDR3 DNA follows: TGTGCCACCCGGGGGACTAGCGGTAATGAGCAGTTCTTC. V usage is TRBV6-6 and J usage is TRBJ2-1; 11 nucleotides match TRBD2. CDR1 is MNHNY, CDR2 SVGAGI, per germline (reference sequence). This CDR3 comprises 13 residues. The J segment lost 7 bases and the V segment lost 10 bases, leaving 6 bases of the junction unmatched.

This clone was recorded only once. The rearrangement links TRBV20-1 to TRBJ2-3; no clear D gene. CDR3 length: 14 amino acids. V shed 6 bases and J shed 4 bases, with 17 bases lying between them. Germline CDR1 reads DFQATT; CDR2 reads SNEGSKA (reference sequence). The CDR3 spells CSASRRSESDTQYF. CDR3 DNA: TGCAGTGCAAGTCGGAGATCCGAGTCAGATACGCAGTATTTT.